This TCR beta chain is drawn from a study of a mutant IDH1 vaccine in newly diagnosed glioma. About the research overall: Vaccines began 4-6 weeks after radiotherapy alone, or with temozolomide cycles. Treated individuals were approximately 62% male and approximately 38% female, averaging 40.4 years of age.

V was clipped by 3 bases and J by 5 bases, with 13 bases between them. The CDR3 extends over 14 amino acids. Germline V gives CDR1 LNHDA, CDR2 SQIVND (reference sequence). Findings of the study overall: The authors found pseudoprogression apparently unrelated to changes in top peripheral T cell clonotypes.

Time point indicated: week 11, during vaccination. The content of each vaccine dose was 300 ug of mutant IDH1 20-mer peptide, and topical imiquimod accompanied it. New astrocytomas of WHO grade 3 or 4 that were IDH1-mutant and ATRX-lost were found in the donors. Here immunoSEQ multiplex PCR was the method, and the copy in TCRdb shows in-frame clones only, minus some. The sample contains tens of thousands of clones, roughly 84% of which appear only once. A few counts support this clone. Antigen specificity is unknown. The sequencing here drew on PBMCs, taken from a glioma patient whose treatment included an IDH1 peptide vaccine. The origin of this receptor is a woman aged 50 to 60 with glioma. The genes are TRBV19 and TRBJ1-1, with D possibly TRBD1 on 6 matching bases. DNA of the CDR3: TGTGCCAGTAGTATCACAGGGAGCGAGACTGAAGCTTTCTTT. Protein sequence: CASSITGSETEAFF.